This TCR beta chain was observed in a study of OX40 agonist ivuxolimab in advanced cancers. This clone was seen only once. Trimming took 1 base from V and 2 from J; bases not matched to a gene: 4. This CDR3 contains 15 residues. The germline gives CDR1 SGHNT, CDR2 YENEEA. Here immunoSEQ multiplex PCR was the method, and the copy in TCRdb shows in-frame clones only, minus some. The sample carries approximately 65,000 clones, around 90% recorded once. The TCR comes from an adult with an advanced solid tumor such as melanoma, head and neck, liver or kidney cancer. Sequences were derived from CD4+ or CD8+ T cells sorted from blood, sampled in a trial of the OX40 agonist ivuxolimab. The chain is built from TRBV11-3 and TRBJ2-7, with 8 bases fitting TRBD1. Here the CDR3 reads CASSLAGQGAYEQYF. DNA of the CDR3: TGTGCCAGCAGCTTAGCTGGACAGGGCGCCTACGAGCAGTACTTC.